The entry that follows covers one TCR beta chain sequence. Its antigen has not been determined. No base quality information exists; no much larger clone differs at one position. TCRbeta CDR3 regions were amplified from genomic DNA by means of the immunoSEQ Assay, a bias-controlled multiplex PCR. In the paper's pipeline: The number of nucleated cells in each sample was estimated by amplification of reference gene primers within the assay. Sequence reads were collapsed and filtered to measure the absolute abundance of every unique TCRbeta CDR3 rearrangement. Productive Simpson clonality was computed per sample as the square root of Simpson's diversity index over productive rearrangements. TCRdb provides this immuneACCESS table in a form limited to in-frame rearrangements. Some clones are lacking; in checked studies, under half of them reflect an unresolved V gene, and why the rest are absent is not known. The V and J calls and clone size were taken over from that table, and D and trimming were inferred from the DNA. The sample table records about 150,000 clones; around 80% of these occur just once. The top ten constitute over 9.5% of the sample.

From the germline V gene, CDR1 is SGDLS and CDR2 is YYNGEE. Taken from cysteine to phenylalanine, the CDR3 has 18 residues. The entry retains the CDR3 DNA only, 54 bases that are in frame from base 1. Trimming takes 5 bases off V and 6 bases off J; junction bases not matched to a gene: 13. This entry comes from a study of blood T cell repertoires in COVID-19 (dated by TCRdb to 2018 to 2020). Concerning the study at large: Collaborator samples came from the United States, Italy and Spain and covered acute and convalescent phases of COVID-19. The repertoires were released in a freely available public database meant as a resource for research on the immune response to SARS-CoV-2. The material from the prospective study consisted of cDNA or gDNA derived from T cells, B-cell-depleted T cells, or PBMCs. Sample metadata almost always included a de-identified subject ID, COVID-19 status, age in years and sex. Where HLA class I and class II types were available, the types were taken from metadata supplied by the sample provider, not from assay-based typing. Subjects who had been exposed to COVID-19, were actively infected with it, or had recovered from it provided the deeply sampled blood TCRbeta repertoires that made up the dataset. The samples were drawn from two sources: the first 160 participants of the ongoing ImmuneRACE study, and about 1,300 subjects contributed by 6 global collaborators.

Results the study describes overall, beyond this receptor: The amount of clinical and demographic metadata varied by source and participant and was provided uncurated.

Samples from volunteer blood donors who had recovered from COVID-19 were contributed by a second Seattle source. Collaborating institutions collected whole blood in K2EDTA tubes following their own protocols. For TCRbeta analysis, collaborators shipped samples in one of three forms: frozen whole blood, isolated PBMCs, or DNA extracted from either of those sample types. The receptor comes from a man aged 55 to 70 who had recovered from COVID-19. The chain joins TRBV9 to TRBJ2-1, and 14 junction bases match TRBD2. The specimen sequenced was peripheral blood. CDR3 reads: CASRGGLAGATSINEQFF. The DNA sequence follows: TGTGCCAGCAGGGGGGGACTAGCGGGAGCCACCTCCATCAATGAGCAGTTCTTC. The CDR3, completed at both ends by the reference TRBV9 and TRBJ2-1 genes, gives the full variable domain DSGVTQTPKHLITATGQRVTLRCSPRSGDLSVYWYQQSLDQGLQFLIQYYNGEERAKGNILERFSAQQFPDLHSELNLSSLELGDSALYFCASRGGLAGATSINEQFFGPGTRLTVL.